Listed below are T cell receptor beta chains from one sample, sequenced in a study of T cell responses to AZD1222 COVID-19 vaccine. Repertoires were generated with immunoSEQ multiplex PCR, while TCRdb's copy carries only in-frame clones and drops some. Of roughly 120,000 clones in the sample, around 85% were seen once. The sequences come from peripheral blood, collected on day 0 of AZD1222 vaccination. These receptors were collected from an adult in good health. CDR3s include the opening cysteine and the closing phenylalanine or tryptophan. A D gene is named only where the DNA matches it firmly. Some rows mark clone size as missing; the rest say once, few, many or name a class of expanded clone.

j_gene: TRBJ1-1; abundance: NA; v_gene: TRBV30; d_gene: TRBD1; CDR3nt: TGTGCCTGGAGTGCTGACAGGGTTTTGGGCACTGAAGCTTTCTTT; CDR3aa: CAWSADRVLGTEAFF
j_gene: TRBJ2-5; abundance: NA; v_gene: TRBV30; d_gene: TRBD1; CDR3nt: TGTGCCTGGACCCCGACAGGGTCCGGCCAAGAGACCCAGTACTTC; CDR3aa: CAWTPTGSGQETQYF
j_gene: TRBJ2-3; abundance: NA; v_gene: TRBV6-1; d_gene: NA; CDR3nt: TGTGCCAGCAGTGAAGCGGGAGCGAGGGCAGATACGCAGTATTTT; CDR3aa: CASSEAGARADTQYF
j_gene: TRBJ1-4; abundance: NA; v_gene: TRBV6-5; d_gene: NA; CDR3nt: TGTGCCAGCAGCCGCGGGGTTGATGAAAAACTGTTTTTT; CDR3aa: CASSRGVDEKLFF
j_gene: TRBJ1-6; abundance: NA; v_gene: TRBV7-8; d_gene: TRBD1; CDR3nt: TGTGCCAGCAGCTCGGTGGGACAGTCGCATAATTCACCCCTCCACTTT; CDR3aa: CASSSVGQSHNSPLHF
j_gene: TRBJ1-5; abundance: NA; v_gene: TRBV18; d_gene: TRBD1; CDR3nt: TGTGCCAGCTCACCACCCGGGACAGGGAATCAGCCCCAGCATTTT; CDR3aa: CASSPPGTGNQPQHF
j_gene: TRBJ2-1; abundance: NA; v_gene: TRBV28; d_gene: TRBD2; CDR3nt: TGTGCCAGCGGGCCCGGGACTAGCGGGAGTCGGAATGAGCAGTTCTTC; CDR3aa: CASGPGTSGSRNEQFF
j_gene: TRBJ1-2; abundance: NA; v_gene: TRBV5-1; d_gene: TRBD1; CDR3nt: TGCGCCAGCACCCACAACTTACAGGGGAACTATGGCTACACCTTC; CDR3aa: CASTHNLQGNYGYTF
j_gene: TRBJ1-5; abundance: once; v_gene: TRBV28; d_gene: NA; CDR3nt: TGTGCCAGCAGTTTAGGGGGGCGGCCCCAGCATTTT; CDR3aa: CASSLGGRPQHF
j_gene: TRBJ2-5; abundance: once; v_gene: TRBV2; d_gene: NA; CDR3nt: TGTGCCAGCAGTGAAGTAGTAAAGACCCAGTACTTC; CDR3aa: CASSEVVKTQYF
j_gene: TRBJ2-3; abundance: NA; v_gene: TRBV4-1; d_gene: TRBD2; CDR3nt: TGCGCCAGCAGCCAAGTTGGGACTAGCGGGTCTAGCACAGATACGCAGTATTTT; CDR3aa: CASSQVGTSGSSTDTQYF
j_gene: TRBJ2-7; abundance: NA; v_gene: TRBV28; d_gene: NA; CDR3nt: TGTGCCAGCAGCGGGACTCGCTCCTACGAGCAGTACTTC; CDR3aa: CASSGTRSYEQYF
j_gene: TRBJ1-1; abundance: NA; v_gene: TRBV2; d_gene: TRBD1; CDR3nt: TGTGCCAGGACCACAGGGGGGAGGAACACTGAAGCTTTCTTT; CDR3aa: CARTTGGRNTEAFF
j_gene: TRBJ1-1; abundance: NA; v_gene: TRBV6-1; d_gene: NA; CDR3nt: TGTGCCAGCAGTGAGGGCCTGCGGAACACTGAAGCTTTCTTT; CDR3aa: CASSEGLRNTEAFF
j_gene: TRBJ1-5; abundance: once; v_gene: TRBV30; d_gene: NA; CDR3nt: TGTGCCTGGAGTATAGGGGGGCCCCAGCATTTT; CDR3aa: CAWSIGGPQHF
j_gene: TRBJ2-6; abundance: NA; v_gene: TRBV18; d_gene: NA; CDR3nt: TGTGCCAGCTCACTCGCAGGGAACACTGGGGCCAACGTCCTGACTTTC; CDR3aa: CASSLAGNTGANVLTF
j_gene: TRBJ1-2; abundance: NA; v_gene: TRBV4-1; d_gene: NA; CDR3nt: TGCGCCAGCAGCCAAGAGAGAGGAAACTATGGCTACACCTTC; CDR3aa: CASSQERGNYGYTF
j_gene: TRBJ2-7; abundance: NA; v_gene: TRBV5-1; d_gene: TRBD2; CDR3nt: TGCGCCAGCAGTCCCGGGACTAGCGGAACAAGCGAGCAGTACTTC; CDR3aa: CASSPGTSGTSEQYF
j_gene: TRBJ2-7; abundance: NA; v_gene: TRBV7-9; d_gene: TRBD1; CDR3nt: TGTGCCAGCAGCATATTCGGGACAGGGGGTTCCGAGCAGTACTTC; CDR3aa: CASSIFGTGGSEQYF
j_gene: TRBJ2-7; abundance: NA; v_gene: TRBV6-5; d_gene: NA; CDR3nt: TGTGCCAGCAGTTACAGGGACGAGCAGTACTTC; CDR3aa: CASSYRDEQYF
j_gene: TRBJ2-3; abundance: NA; v_gene: TRBV6-5; d_gene: TRBD2; CDR3nt: TGTGCCAGCAACCCTAGCGGGAGGAGATTTACGCAGTATTTT; CDR3aa: CASNPSGRRFTQYF
j_gene: TRBJ2-2; abundance: NA; v_gene: TRBV14; d_gene: TRBD1; CDR3nt: TGTGCCAGCAGCCTCGCTACGACAGGGCTCACCGGGGAGCTGTTTTTT; CDR3aa: CASSLATTGLTGELFF
j_gene: TRBJ2-1; abundance: NA; v_gene: TRBV6-2/TRBV6-3; d_gene: TRBD2; CDR3nt: TGTGCCAGCAGTGTCTGGCGGGCTAGCGGGAGTCGGGATGAGCAGTTCTTC; CDR3aa: CASSVWRASGSRDEQFF
j_gene: TRBJ1-5; abundance: few; v_gene: TRBV19; d_gene: NA; CDR3nt: TGTGCCAGTGCGGGAGGGCAAGCCTCCAATCAGCCCCAGCATTTT; CDR3aa: CASAGGQASNQPQHF
j_gene: TRBJ2-2; abundance: NA; v_gene: TRBV5-6; d_gene: TRBD1; CDR3nt: TGTGCCAGCAGCTCATATCACAGGGGGGAAACCGGGGAGCTGTTTTTT; CDR3aa: CASSSYHRGETGELFF
j_gene: TRBJ2-7; abundance: NA; v_gene: TRBV28; d_gene: TRBD1; CDR3nt: TGTGCCAGCAGTCGGACAGGTGGGGAGCAGTACTTC; CDR3aa: CASSRTGGEQYF